These 30 T cell receptor beta chains came from one sample sequenced in a study of ipilimumab plus nivolumab after autologous stem cell transplantation. TCRdb's table, derived via immunoSEQ multiplex PCR, lists solely in-frame clones and lacks some. The top ten hold more than 0.7% of the sample, which has about 40,000 clones, approximately 92% seen once. The source material was PBMCs, sampled in a trial of ipilimumab plus nivolumab as post-transplant consolidation. Receptors were obtained from a male donor with multiple myeloma.

The rearrangement joins TRBV5-1 to TRBJ2-5; D perhaps matches TRBD1 (6 bases). The assigned J gene may be wrong: the sequence end matches TRBJ2-7 better. CDR1 is SGHRS and CDR2 is YFSETQ in the germline V gene. The CDR3 runs 13 residues. The CDR3 region has the DNA TGCGCCAGCGCCATGGACAGCTACTACGAGCAGTACTTC. Amino acid sequence: CASAMDSYYEQYF.

The gene calls are TRBV7-2 and TRBJ2-5, with D perhaps TRBD2 (5 bases). The CDR3 is 15 amino acids. Germline values: CDR1 SGHTA, CDR2 FQGNSA. The V end was cut by 5 bases, the J end by 5 bases, with 18 bases between. The DNA for the CDR3 is TGTGCCAGCAGCCTAGGGATGAGGGATCGGGAGACCCAGTACTTC. The encoded protein is CASSLGMRDRETQYF.

V is TRBV5-6 and J is TRBJ2-5, with 11 bases identical to TRBD2. Germline CDR1 reads SGHDT; CDR2 reads YYEEEE. V lost 4 bases to trimming and J lost 0 bases; unmatched junction nucleotides: 8. This CDR3 contains 17 residues. In DNA, the CDR3 is TGTGCCAGCAGCGCACCCGCACTAGCGGGGGACCAAGAGACCCAGTACTTC. Translation: CASSAPALAGDQETQYF.

J is TRBJ2-7 and V is TRBV29-1; TRBD1 agrees at 8 bases. V dropped 6 bases and J dropped 2; count of bases not matched to a gene: 9. The CDR3 runs to 14 residues. The V gene's germline CDR1 is SQVTM and CDR2 ANQGSEA. The CDR3 coding sequence is TGCAGCGTAGGACAGGGCCCTACAGCCTACGAGCAGTACTTC. Protein: CSVGQGPTAYEQYF.

This chain joins TRBV6-5 and TRBJ2-3; 9 bases align to TRBD2. Germline CDR1 is MNHEY and CDR2 is SVGAGI. This CDR3 has 14 residues. After removal of 11 bases from V and 6 bases from J, the junction contained 12 bases not matched to a gene. In DNA, the CDR3 is TGTGCCTCCGGGCGGGGGGGAGTGAGCGATACGCAGTATTTT. Protein product: CASGRGGVSDTQYF.

The chain employs TRBV5-1 and TRBJ2-1, with 14 bases fitting TRBD2. J was trimmed by 6 bases and V by 0 bases; bases with no gene match: 2. The CDR3 covers 16 residues. Germline lookup yields CDR1 SGHRS and CDR2 YFSETQ. CDR3 amino acids: CASSLGLAGGPNEQFF. The CDR3, as DNA: TGCGCCAGCAGCTTGGGACTAGCGGGGGGGCCCAATGAGCAGTTCTTC.

The rearrangement uses TRBV30 and TRBJ2-1; the D gene could be TRBD1 or TRBD2 (5 bases each). Germline CDR1 reads GTSNPN; CDR2 reads SVGIG (reference sequence). Trimming pared 3 bases from V and 4 bases from J, leaving 16 bases between. The CDR3 consists of 15 residues. In DNA, the CDR3 is TGTGCCTGGAGCGAACTATCCGGGGCGTACAATGAGCAGTTCTTC. Amino acid sequence: CAWSELSGAYNEQFF.

The CDR3 here is CASSERGRRNQPQHF. The CDR3 DNA sequence: TGTGCCAGCAGTGAACGGGGTCGGCGCAATCAGCCCCAGCATTTT. The chain joins TRBV6-1 to TRBJ1-5, with D hard to call. The V and J ends lost 2 bases and 2 bases respectively, with 10 bases between them. Germline CDR1 and CDR2: MNHNS and SASEGT. The CDR3 extends over 15 amino acids.

This rearrangement joins TRBV11-2 to TRBJ2-3; the match to TRBD2 covers 7 bases. The germline gives CDR1 SGHAT, CDR2 FQNNGV. With 1 base clipped from V and 0 bases from J, the junction kept 10 bases outside the gene matches. The CDR3 consists of 18 residues. CDR3 amino acids: CASSLVTGGPPSTDTQYF. The CDR3 nucleotides are TGTGCCAGCAGCTTAGTTACGGGAGGTCCCCCTAGCACAGATACGCAGTATTTT.

The gene calls are TRBV7-2 and TRBJ2-5; D is possibly TRBD1 (5 bases). CDR3 length: 15 residues. V lost 1 base and J 5 bases, leaving 14 bases between the germline ends. Per germline, CDR1 SGHTA and CDR2 FQGNSA. The CDR3 reads CASSLGPGSVETQYF. CDR3 sequence (DNA): TGTGCCAGCAGCTTAGGCCCAGGGTCGGTGGAGACCCAGTACTTC. Based on the CDR3 plus reference TRBV7-2 and TRBJ2-5, the full variable domain is GAGVSQSPSNKVTEKGKDVELRCDPISGHTALYWYRQSLGQGLEFLIYFQGNSAPDKSGLPSDRFSAERTGGSVSTLTIQRTQQEDSAVYLCASSLGPGSVETQYFGPGTRLLVL.

The gene calls are TRBV5-6 and TRBJ2-7; D is unclear. CDR1 is SGHDT and CDR2 is YYEEEE in the germline V gene. Trimming shortened V by 3 bases and J by 9 bases, and 13 bases separated the two germline ends. This CDR3 has 12 amino acids. In nucleotides, the CDR3 is TGTGCCAGCAGCTCCCCAGGCTTAGGGCAGTACTTC. It codes for CASSSPGLGQYF.

The chain is built from TRBV4-3 and TRBJ2-7, with D possibly matching TRBD2 (7 bases). There are 15 residues in the CDR3. The V gene lost 0 bases and the J gene lost 6 bases, with 15 bases spanning the gap. CDR1 is LGHNA and CDR2 is YSLEER in the germline V gene. CDR3 nucleotides: TGCGCCAGCAGCCAAGAGGGACGGGGGGCCCGCGAGCAGTACTTC. This translates into CASSQEGRGAREQYF.

This rearrangement joins TRBV7-9 to TRBJ2-5, with D possibly being TRBD1 or TRBD2 (5 bases each). The CDR3 is 14 amino acids. Trimming removed 2 bases from V and 5 bases from J, with 12 bases in between. Germline V gene data show CDR1 as SEHNR and CDR2 as FQNEAQ (reference sequence). The CDR3 sequence is CASSLSGTGETQYF. CDR3 sequence (DNA): TGTGCCAGCAGCTTATCGGGGACGGGGGAGACCCAGTACTTC.

A single count supports this clone. The chain is built from TRBV5-1 and TRBJ2-5; D assignment may be TRBD1 or TRBD2 (5 bases each). CDR1 SGHRS and CDR2 YFSETQ come from the germline V gene. V dropped 3 bases and J dropped 4 bases, with 16 bases sitting between them. The CDR3 runs to 15 residues. CDR3 residues: CASSWDPGVGETQYF. The DNA for the CDR3 is TGCGCCAGCAGCTGGGACCCCGGGGTCGGAGAGACCCAGTACTTC.

This clone is a singleton in its sample. The CDR3 region has the DNA TGCGCCAGCAGCTTTGGAGGCACAGATACGCAGTATTTT. Its translation is CASSFGGTDTQYF. The chain combines TRBV5-1 with TRBJ2-3; no firm D call. Germline CDR1 and CDR2: SGHRS and YFSETQ. The germline V and J ends were trimmed by 2 bases and 1 base, with 5 bases remaining between them. The CDR3 spans 13 residues.

The chain couples TRBV7-9 to TRBJ1-5; no clear D gene. Germline assignment: CDR1 SEHNR and CDR2 FQNEAQ (reference sequence). Trimming pared 5 bases from V and 3 bases from J, leaving 11 bases between. This CDR3 has 14 amino acids. Here the CDR3 reads CASSRPGNNQPQHF. CDR3 nucleotide sequence: TGTGCCAGCAGCAGACCCGGGAACAATCAGCCCCAGCATTTT.

Only one count was recorded for this clone. This rearrangement joins TRBV28 to TRBJ1-2, with D unclear. Per the germline V gene, CDR1 is MDHEN and CDR2 is SYDVKM. CDR3 size: 13 residues. V lost 6 bases to trimming and J lost 4 bases, with 12 bases between them. CDR3 in DNA: TGTGCCAGCAGCCTGGAAGGGTTCTATGGCTACACCTTC. Residues: CASSLEGFYGYTF.

The chain employs TRBV19 and TRBJ2-1, with unresolved D. Germline V CDR1 and CDR2: LNHDA, SQIVND (reference sequence). The length of the CDR3 is 11 residues. The V end was cut by 4 bases, the J end by 4 bases, with 2 bases between. CDR3 region: CASSKYNEQFF. CDR3 nucleotide sequence: TGTGCCAGTAGTAAGTACAATGAGCAGTTCTTC. Supplemented by reference TRBV19 and TRBJ2-1, the full variable domain reads DGGITQSPKYLFRKEGQNVTLSCEQNLNHDAMYWYRQDPGQGLRLIYYSQIVNDFQKGDIAEGYSVSREKKESFPLTVTSAQKNPTAFYLCASSKYNEQFFGPGTRLTVL.

The chain uses TRBV5-6 and TRBJ2-2; 7 nucleotides match TRBD1. The V gene end was trimmed by 4 bases and the J gene end by 5 bases; junction bases not matched to a gene: 8. This CDR3 spans 15 amino acids. Germline CDR1 and CDR2: SGHDT and YYEEEE. The CDR3 loop reads CASSLRGLWTGELFF. The CDR3 DNA is TGTGCCAGCAGCCTCAGGGGGTTATGGACCGGGGAGCTGTTTTTT.

V and J are TRBV18 and TRBJ2-1, with 14 bases identical to TRBD2. CDR3 length equals 14 residues. V lost 4 bases to trimming and J lost 8 bases; unmatched junction nucleotides: 1. Germline values: CDR1 KGHSH, CDR2 LQKENI. CDR3 loop: CASSLGLAGDEQFF. The CDR3 region has the DNA TGTGCCAGCTCACTGGGACTAGCGGGGGATGAGCAGTTCTTC.

V is TRBV5-1 and J is TRBJ2-1; D is ambiguous. CDR1 and CDR2 (germline): SGHRS, YFSETQ. V lost 4 bases to trimming and J lost 1 base, with 12 bases between them. The CDR3 length is 15 residues. CDR3 sequence: CASSPFESSYNEQFF. The CDR3 DNA follows: TGCGCCAGCAGCCCCTTCGAATCTTCCTACAATGAGCAGTTCTTC.

The chain is built from TRBV7-9 and TRBJ2-7; D is ambiguous. Trimming left V 5 bases short and J 6 bases short, with 11 bases between. The CDR3 contains 12 residues. Germline V CDR1 and CDR2: SEHNR, FQNEAQ (reference sequence). The CDR3 spells CASSPGWGEQYF. The CDR3 DNA follows: TGTGCCAGCAGCCCCGGATGGGGCGAGCAGTACTTC.

The chain joins TRBV5-1 to TRBJ1-4; no clear D. Trimming pared 0 bases from V and 0 bases from J, leaving 12 bases between. CDR1 is SGHRS, CDR2 YFSETQ, per germline. CDR3 size: 17 residues. The CDR3 reads CASSLALHDATNEKLFF. The CDR3 DNA is TGCGCCAGCAGCTTGGCGCTCCACGACGCAACTAATGAAAAACTGTTTTTT.

This chain connects TRBV19 to TRBJ2-1, with D perhaps matching TRBD2 (6 bases). V lost 5 bases to trimming and J lost 2 bases, with 10 bases between them. This CDR3 contains 14 residues. The germline CDR1 and CDR2 sequences are LNHDA and SQIVND (reference sequence). The CDR3 loop is CASSPRTTYNEQFF. The CDR3 region has the DNA TGTGCCAGTAGTCCGAGGACTACCTACAATGAGCAGTTCTTC.

CDR3 DNA sequence: TGTGCCAGCAGCGCGATGACAGGGGTTTCCTTCACAGATACGCAGTATTTT. Translation: CASSAMTGVSFTDTQYF. This rearrangement joins TRBV7-3 to TRBJ2-3; 8 positions agree with TRBD1. Looked up from germline, CDR1 is SGHTA and CDR2 is FQGTGA. The junction had 12 bases not matched to a gene; V was cut back by 5 bases and J by 2 bases. The CDR3 is 17 amino acids.

The chain links TRBV6-6 to TRBJ2-7; 8 bases agree with TRBD2. Germline V gene data show CDR1 as MNHNY and CDR2 as SVGAGI (reference sequence). With V trimmed by 5 bases and J by 4 bases, 7 bases remained unmatched. The CDR3 is 14 residues long. The CDR3 DNA sequence: TGTGCCAGCAGTCCGGCACTAGCGGTTTACGAGCAGTACTTC. This sequence encodes CASSPALAVYEQYF.

The J gene is TRBJ2-3, the V gene TRBV5-4; TRBD2 matches 10 bases. This CDR3 has 14 amino acids. Germline V gene data show CDR1 as SGHNT and CDR2 as YYREEE (reference sequence). The V segment lost 8 bases and the J segment 4 bases; nucleotides outside the gene matches: 7. The CDR3 sequence is CASASGSSPDTQYF. For the CDR3, the DNA is TGTGCCAGTGCTAGCGGGAGCAGCCCAGATACGCAGTATTTT.

The chain recombines TRBV7-2 with TRBJ1-1, with 9 bases aligning to TRBD1. Unmatched junction bases numbered 5, after V lost 1 base and J lost 5 bases. The CDR3 spans 15 residues. The germline gives CDR1 SGHTA, CDR2 FQGNSA. Here the CDR3 DNA reads TGTGCCAGCAGCTTAGGTCGACAGGGGGGGACTGAAGCTTTCTTT. Translation: CASSLGRQGGTEAFF.

CDR3 bases: TGTGCCAGTAGTTTTGAGAGGGTGAACACTGAAGCTTTCTTT. Translation gives CASSFERVNTEAFF. The V gene is TRBV19, the J gene TRBJ1-1; D not certain. V was shortened by 5 bases and J by 0 bases, with 10 bases between the two germline ends. This CDR3 is 14 amino acids long. The germline V gene encodes CDR1 LNHDA and CDR2 SQIVND (reference sequence).

The genes are TRBV27 and TRBJ2-5; D is possibly TRBD1 or TRBD2 (6 bases each). V lost 5 bases and J lost 11, with 18 bases in between. Germline V gives CDR1 MNHEY, CDR2 SMNVEV (reference sequence). This CDR3 region has 13 residues. In DNA, the CDR3 is TGTGCCAGCAGTCCCCGGGGGCCCTGGGAGCAGTACTTC. Translating it yields CASSPRGPWEQYF.